These T cell receptor beta chains were read from a single sample in a study of beta chain features in type 1 diabetes. Clones were sequenced by immunoSEQ multiplex PCR, and TCRdb holds only the in-frame ones, with some missing. This table has 200,000 to 300,000 clones, less than 35% appearing once. The sequenced material came from central memory CD4+ T cells from blood. All receptors come from a man younger than 40 in good health. Each CDR3 is given with its conserved first and last residue. The order of the fields is clone size, D gene, J gene, V gene, CDR3 protein, CDR3 DNA. The D gene is left open where the match is weak. Expanded clones get a size class; other rows say once, few or many, or leave the size out.

- | TRBD2 | TRBJ2-1 | TRBV27 | CASSPRLAGGYEQFF | TGTGCCAGCAGTCCCAGACTAGCGGGAGGGTATGAGCAGTTCTTC
few | - | TRBJ1-3 | TRBV7-2 | CASSLSQGGGNTIYF | TGTGCCAGCAGCTTATCCCAGGGAGGTGGAAACACCATATATTTT
- | - | TRBJ2-7 | TRBV28 | CASSLFAGGYEQYF | TGTGCCAGCAGTTTATTCGCCGGGGGCTACGAGCAGTACTTC
few | - | TRBJ1-6 | TRBV7-8 | CASSPRLGGGSPLHF | TGTGCCAGCAGCCCCCGACTAGGGGGGGGTTCACCCCTCCACTTT
few | - | TRBJ2-3 | TRBV4-3 | CASREDGFSTDTQYF | TGCGCCAGCAGGGAGGACGGTTTTAGCACAGATACGCAGTATTTT
once | - | TRBJ2-1 | TRBV20-1 | CSAATQGEQFF | TGCAGTGCTGCTACCCAGGGTGAGCAGTTCTTC
- | TRBD1 | TRBJ1-5 | TRBV28 | CASSRPTGGRSNQPQHF | TGTGCCAGCAGTCGCCCGACAGGGGGACGGAGCAATCAGCCCCAGCATTTT
- | - | TRBJ2-7 | TRBV5-4 | CASSLQQTAYEQYF | TGTGCCAGCAGCTTGCAACAGACCGCCTACGAGCAGTACTTC
few | - | TRBJ2-5 | TRBV2 | CASNVWEQETQYF | TGTGCCAGCAACGTATGGGAGCAAGAGACCCAGTACTTC
many | - | TRBJ1-5 | TRBV6-5 | CASSWDGNQPQHF | TGTGCCAGCAGTTGGGACGGGAATCAGCCCCAGCATTTT
- | - | TRBJ1-2 | TRBV5-6 | CASSFEADGYTF | TGTGCCAGCAGCTTTGAAGCGGATGGCTACACCTTC
- | TRBD2 | TRBJ2-3 | TRBV5-1 | CASSSPASGATDTQYF | TGCGCCAGCAGCTCCCCAGCTAGCGGGGCCACAGATACGCAGTATTTT
few | - | TRBJ2-3 | TRBV29-1 | CSGDSPAAQYF | TGCAGCGGTGACAGCCCCGCCGCGCAGTATTTT
few | - | TRBJ1-3 | TRBV18 | CASSPQGLSGNTIYF | TGTGCCAGCTCACCACAGGGGCTCTCTGGAAACACCATATATTTT
few | - | TRBJ1-2 | TRBV28 | CASSPVRAGTKGYTF | TGTGCCAGCAGTCCCGTTCGGGCAGGGACTAAGGGCTACACCTTC
- | TRBD1 | TRBJ1-1 | TRBV11-3 | CASSLGTAMNTEAFF | TGTGCCAGCAGCCTGGGGACAGCTATGAACACTGAAGCTTTCTTT
few | - | TRBJ2-4 | TRBV29-1 | CSVETRLGGNIQYF | TGCAGCGTTGAGACTAGGCTCGGTGGAAACATTCAGTACTTC
- | TRBD1 | TRBJ2-1 | TRBV7-2 | CASSSTGQSYNEQFF | TGTGCCAGCAGCTCGACAGGGCAATCCTACAATGAGCAGTTCTTC
few | TRBD2 | TRBJ2-2 | TRBV5-4 | CASSQAGGGGELFF | TGTGCCAGCAGCCAAGCGGGAGGAGGCGGGGAGCTGTTTTTT
- | - | TRBJ2-7 | TRBV10-1 | CASSQGSSSTYEQYF | TGCGCCAGCAGCCAGGGGTCTAGCTCTACCTACGAGCAGTACTTC
- | - | TRBJ2-5 | TRBV6-6 | CASKLSGETQYF | TGTGCCAGCAAACTTTCGGGAGAGACCCAGTACTTC
- | - | TRBJ1-4 | TRBV7-2 | CASSSERLGHNEKLFF | TGTGCCAGCAGCTCCGAGCGTTTGGGGCATAATGAAAAACTGTTTTTT
- | TRBD1 | TRBJ1-1 | TRBV7-9 | CASRVGTGSTEAFF | TGTGCCAGCAGGGTCGGGACAGGGAGCACTGAAGCTTTCTTT
few | - | TRBJ1-1 | TRBV28 | CASSPPTGMNTEAFF | TGTGCCAGCAGTCCACCGACAGGAATGAACACTGAAGCTTTCTTT
few | - | TRBJ2-1 | TRBV20-1 | CSARQDNEQFF | TGCAGTGCTAGACAAGACAATGAGCAGTTCTTC
- | - | TRBJ2-5 | TRBV4-3 | CASSQDQETQYF | TGCGCCAGCAGCCAAGACCAAGAGACCCAGTACTTC
- | - | TRBJ2-7 | TRBV7-2 | CASSSRLRSEQYF | TGTGCCAGCAGCTCCCGACTGCGATCCGAGCAGTACTTC
- | - | TRBJ2-7 | TRBV11-2 | CASSLGQMGYEQYF | TGTGCCAGCAGCTTAGGCCAGATGGGCTACGAGCAGTACTTC
- | - | TRBJ2-1 | TRBV30 | CAWSSGTYNEQFF | TGTGCCTGGAGTTCGGGAACTTACAATGAGCAGTTCTTC
- | - | TRBJ1-1 | TRBV25-1 | CASSKGLGTEAFF | TGTGCCAGCAGTAAAGGGCTAGGTACTGAAGCTTTCTTT
- | - | TRBJ1-2 | TRBV4-1 | CASSPTRQTPGGYTF | TGCGCCAGCAGCCCCACCCGGCAAACTCCGGGTGGCTACACCTTC
- | - | TRBJ1-2 | TRBV4-3 | CASSQLGYYGYTF | TGCGCCAGCAGCCAGCTCGGGTACTATGGCTACACCTTC
few | TRBD2 | TRBJ2-7 | TRBV10-2 | CASSELNLLATGEQYF | TGCGCCAGCAGTGAGTTGAACCTACTAGCGACCGGCGAGCAGTACTTC
- | - | TRBJ2-7 | TRBV6-1 | CASSEPFVGEQYF | TGTGCCAGCAGTGAACCCTTCGTGGGCGAGCAGTACTTC
- | TRBD1 | TRBJ2-2 | TRBV6-1 | CASRGQGVTGELFF | TGTGCCAGCAGGGGACAGGGGGTCACCGGGGAGCTGTTTTTT
once | - | TRBJ2-7 | TRBV6-6 | CASSNRPLQQYF | TGTGCCAGCAGCAATCGACCTCTTCAGCAGTACTTC
- | - | TRBJ1-2 | TRBV23-1 | CAHRPAWGHAYGYTF | TGCGCCCACAGACCCGCCTGGGGGCATGCTTATGGCTACACCTTC
few | - | TRBJ1-1 | TRBV6-5 | CASGGHVNTEAFF | TGTGCCAGCGGAGGGCACGTGAACACTGAAGCTTTCTTT
- | TRBD2 | TRBJ2-3 | TRBV15 | CATSRPSGGRPDTQYF | TGTGCCACCAGCAGACCTAGCGGGGGGCGTCCAGATACGCAGTATTTT
few | - | TRBJ1-5 | TRBV30 | CAWSSGHNQPQHF | TGTGCCTGGAGCTCGGGACACAATCAGCCCCAGCATTTT
- | - | TRBJ2-6 | TRBV30 | CAWAPGSGANVLTF | TGTGCCTGGGCCCCAGGGAGTGGGGCCAACGTCCTGACTTTC
- | - | TRBJ2-7 | TRBV29-1 | CSVLLQGRVNEQYF | TGCAGCGTCTTACTACAGGGACGGGTCAACGAGCAGTACTTC
many | - | TRBJ2-1 | TRBV5-4 | CASSQDMTTYNEQFF | TGTGCCAGCAGCCAAGACATGACAACCTACAATGAGCAGTTCTTC
many | - | TRBJ2-7 | TRBV13 | CASSLRQGEQYF | TGTGCCAGCAGCTTACGGCAAGGCGAGCAGTACTTC
few | - | TRBJ2-3 | TRBV7-2 | CASSSRLTGTYYTDTQYF | TGTGCCAGCAGCTCCCGCCTAACGGGAACCTATTACACAGATACGCAGTATTTT
few | - | TRBJ2-2 | TRBV23-1 | CASCRHNTGELFF | TGCGCCAGCTGCCGACATAACACCGGGGAGCTGTTTTTT
few | TRBD1 | TRBJ2-1 | TRBV5-4 | CASSLDRGPYNEQFF | TGTGCCAGCAGCTTGGACAGGGGGCCCTACAATGAGCAGTTCTTC
few | - | TRBJ1-5 | TRBV6-5 | CASSLAMEQPQHF | TGTGCCAGCAGCCTAGCGATGGAACAGCCCCAGCATTTT
many | TRBD2 | TRBJ2-3 | TRBV11-2 | CASSPSGTSGIRDTQYF | TGTGCCAGCAGCCCAAGTGGGACTAGCGGGATTCGAGATACGCAGTATTTT
few | TRBD2 | TRBJ2-1 | TRBV7-2 | CASSASGTSNEQFF | TGTGCCAGCAGCGCCTCCGGGACTAGCAATGAGCAGTTCTTC
- | TRBD1 | TRBJ2-7 | TRBV18 | CASSPNRGHYEQYF | TGTGCCAGCTCACCCAACAGGGGGCACTACGAGCAGTACTTC
few | - | TRBJ1-2 | TRBV28 | CASSFEDGYTF | TGTGCCAGCAGCTTTGAGGATGGCTACACCTTC
few | - | TRBJ1-1 | TRBV19 | CASSIARSLNPNTEAFF | TGTGCCAGTAGTATAGCCAGGTCGCTAAACCCGAACACTGAAGCTTTCTTT
few | - | TRBJ1-2 | TRBV29-1 | CSVEGQVNYGYTF | TGCAGCGTTGAAGGCCAGGTGAACTATGGCTACACCTTC
many | - | TRBJ2-5 | TRBV18 | CASSARLFDSGETQYF | TGTGCCAGCTCCGCCCGCCTGTTTGATTCCGGGGAGACCCAGTACTTC
- | - | TRBJ2-2 | TRBV9 | CASSVGFSRNTGELFF | TGTGCCAGCAGCGTAGGTTTCTCGAGGAACACCGGGGAGCTGTTTTTT
- | - | TRBJ2-7 | TRBV9 | CASSVEGHEQYF | TGTGCCAGCAGCGTGGAGGGCCACGAGCAGTACTTC
- | - | TRBJ1-5 | TRBV27 | CASRGPVSNQPQHF | TGTGCCAGCAGGGGTCCAGTTAGCAATCAGCCCCAGCATTTT